The 23 T cell receptor beta chains below all came from one sample that was sequenced in a study of prognosis after radiotherapy for stage I lung cancer. Multiplex PCR in two rounds served to amplify TCR beta CDR3 from genomic DNA. Round one of PCR was performed, and it used primers specific to each TRBV and TRBJ gene. TCRdb reanalysed the multiplex PCR reads using MiXCR and keeps one entry per CDR3 protein. The sample includes roughly 25,000 distinct CDR3 sequences, roughly 46% of them seen just once. Sample: PBMCs, taken before or after stereotactic body radiation therapy (not recorded which). The receptors come from a donor aged 50 or older with non-small cell lung cancer.

This clonotype was recorded many times. The V and J genes are TRBV30 and TRBJ1-6; the match to TRBD1 covers 7 bases. The junction had 3 bases not matched to a gene; V was cut back by 0 bases and J by 7 bases. The CDR3 contains 14 residues. Germline CDR1 reads GTSNPN; CDR2 reads SVGIG (reference sequence). CDR3 nucleotides: TGTGCCTGGAGTGTAGGACAGGAAAATTCACCCCTCCACTTT. Protein product: CAWSVGQENSPLHF.

This clonotype has at least ten counts. The chain joins TRBV6-1 to TRBJ1-2; no clear D. V dropped 5 bases and J dropped 8 bases, with 9 bases sitting between them. This CDR3 region has 11 residues. CDR1 MNHNS and CDR2 SASEGT come from the germline V gene. Here the CDR3 DNA reads TGTGCCAGCAGTCACCTCTGGGGCTACACCTTC. Protein product: CASSHLWGYTF.

The V and J genes are TRBV2 and TRBJ2-7; D possibly corresponds to TRBD1 (5 bases). The CDR3 is 16 amino acids. Germline V gene data show CDR1 as SNHLY and CDR2 as FYNNEI. V lost 5 bases and J lost 1, with 18 bases in between. CDR3: CASSSGRGIVSYEQYF. In DNA, the CDR3 is TGTGCCAGCAGTAGTGGTAGGGGAATAGTATCCTACGAGCAGTACTTC.

Concerning this clonotype itself: One end of the junction fails to match germline, which may point to a read error. The chain recombines TRBV5-8 with TRBJ1-5; D not certain. Germline CDR1 SGHTS, CDR2 YDEGEE. The CDR3 spans 13 residues. This CDR3 reads CASGLQRNHPQHF. DNA for the CDR3: TGTGCCAGTGGCTTGCAAAGAAATCATCCCCAGCATTTT.

Comments on this clonotype: This may stem from a read error, because a much larger clone lies one nucleotide away. The chain uses TRBV19 and TRBJ2-5; D may be TRBD2 (5 bases). Germline lookup yields CDR1 LNHDA and CDR2 SQIVND (reference sequence). Trimming pared 1 base from V and 2 bases from J, leaving 20 bases between. This CDR3 spans 18 amino acids. The CDR3 here is CASSIGLVSGFGQETQYF. As DNA, the CDR3 is TGTGCCAGTAGTATAGGTTTGGTATCGGGATTTGGGCAAGAGACCCAGTACTTC.

The chain uses TRBV27 and TRBJ2-7; D possibly corresponds to TRBD1 (6 bases). V was pared by 7 bases and J by 5 bases, with 18 bases between. Germline CDR1 reads MNHEY; CDR2 reads SMNVEV (reference sequence). This CDR3 is 14 amino acids long. The CDR3 is CASILPGQFNEQYF. For the CDR3, the DNA is TGTGCCAGCATTCTCCCCGGACAGTTCAACGAGCAGTACTTC.

Of note for this clonotype: This likely traces to a read error, being one base from a far larger clone. The chain links TRBV4-1 to TRBJ2-7; tentative D call: TRBD1 (5 bases). The end of the DNA aligns better with TRBJ2-3, so the J call may be wrong. From germline, CDR1 is MGHRA and CDR2 YSYEKL. The CDR3 runs 12 residues. CDR3 protein: CASSTDTGTQYF. The CDR3 coding sequence is TGCGCCAGCAGTACCGATACAGGTACGCAGTATTTT.

V is TRBV6-1 and J is TRBJ2-2; 7 nucleotides align to TRBD2. Losses at the gene ends were 7 bases for V and 5 bases for J; bases not matched to a gene: 13. Germline values: CDR1 MNHNS, CDR2 SASEGT. The CDR3 totals 16 residues. The CDR3 is CASNRGLRGRTGELFF. Here the CDR3 DNA reads TGTGCCAGCAATAGGGGACTAAGGGGTAGGACCGGGGAGCTGTTTTTT.

This clonotype was seen many times. V gene TRBV3-1 combines with J gene TRBJ1-5; 7 bases align to TRBD1. Trimming cost V 4 bases and J 6 bases; bases outside gene matches: 6. Germline assignment: CDR1 LGHDT and CDR2 YNNKEL (reference sequence). The CDR3 is made up of 14 amino acids. The CDR3 loop reads CASSLTGDGQPQHF. As DNA, the CDR3 is TGTGCCAGCAGCCTTACAGGGGATGGTCAGCCCCAGCATTTT.

Notes on this clonotype: It may be a read error: a sequence one base away is much more abundant. The chain recombines TRBV6-1 with TRBJ1-6; D gene uncertain. Trimming took 8 bases from V and 6 from J, leaving 17 bases between them. This CDR3 has 15 residues. The germline gives CDR1 MNHNS, CDR2 SASEGT. CDR3 sequence reads: CASVLAPRGNSPLHF. CDR3 DNA sequence: TGTGCCAGCGTTTTGGCCCCCCGGGGTAATTCACCCCTCCACTTT.

In this sample, this clonotype turned up many times. This chain joins TRBV7-9 and TRBJ2-1; D uncertain. Deletions cut 4 bases from V and 8 bases from J, with 12 bases between. Germline V gene lookup returns CDR1 SEHNR and CDR2 FQNEAQ (reference sequence). This CDR3 has 13 residues. Here the CDR3 DNA reads TGTGCCAGCAGCTCCGTCGTATTTCATGAGCAGTTCTTC. It yields the protein CASSSVVFHEQFF.

Note on this clonotype: This probably arose from a read error, given a far larger clone one base away. This rearrangement joins TRBV6-8 to TRBJ2-2; 7 nucleotides line up with TRBD2. This CDR3 contains 16 residues. The J segment lost 4 bases and the V segment lost 5 bases, leaving 10 bases of the junction unmatched. CDR1 MNHGY and CDR2 SAAAGT come from the germline V gene. The CDR3 loop reads CASSPTSSGSTGELFF. The DNA of the CDR3 is TGTGCCAGCAGTCCTACTTCTAGCGGCAGCACCGGGGAGCTGTTTTTT.

This clonotype was counted many times. The V call is TRBV9, the J call TRBJ2-1, with TRBD1 identical over 7 bases. Looked up from germline, CDR1 is SGDLS and CDR2 is YYNGEE. The trim removed 0 bases at V and 4 bases at J, leaving 4 bases unmatched. The CDR3 loop spans 15 amino acids. Written as DNA, the CDR3 is TGTGCCAGCAGCGTAGAGGACAGGCCTTACAATGAGCAGTTCTTC. Translating it yields CASSVEDRPYNEQFF.

Ten or more counts support this clonotype. The V gene is TRBV20-1, the J gene TRBJ2-1; 15 bases line up with TRBD2. The germline gives CDR1 DFQATT, CDR2 SNEGSKA (reference sequence). The CDR3 extends over 17 amino acids. V shed 5 bases and J 1 base; nucleotides not matched to a gene: 6. The CDR3 reads CSAPRTSGGASYNEQFF. In DNA, the CDR3 is TGCAGTGCTCCACGGACTAGCGGGGGGGCTTCCTACAATGAGCAGTTCTTC.

Within the sample, this clonotype is medium-sized. V is TRBV24-1 and J is TRBJ1-2; 7 positions match TRBD1. Germline CDR1 reads KGHDR; CDR2 reads SFDVKD. This CDR3 comprises 14 residues. V was clipped by 0 bases and J by 6 bases; unmatched bases: 3. The CDR3 DNA reads TGTGCCACCAGTGATTTGGGGACAGTTGATGGCTACACCTTC. This codes for CATSDLGTVDGYTF.

This clonotype showed up many times. This chain connects TRBV18 to TRBJ1-1; D is possibly TRBD1 (6 bases). This CDR3 is built from 17 residues. The V end lost 5 bases, the J end lost 1 base, and 20 bases lay between the germline ends. Germline V gene data show CDR1 as KGHSH and CDR2 as LQKENI. The CDR3 coding sequence is TGTGCCAGCTCAGGGACAAGTCCGACATTACCGAACACTGAAGCTTTCTTT. This sequence encodes CASSGTSPTLPNTEAFF. Filled out from reference TRBV18 and TRBJ1-1, the complete variable domain reads NAGVMQNPRHLVRRRGQEARLRCSPMKGHSHVYWYRQLPEEGLKFMVYLQKENIIDESGMPKERFSAEFPKEGPSILRIQQVVRGDSAAYFCASSGTSPTLPNTEAFFGQGTRLTVV.

This clonotype was recorded at least ten times. The chain uses TRBV5-1 and TRBJ2-3, with a possible D match to TRBD1 (6 bases). In germline, CDR1 is SGHRS, CDR2 YFSETQ. Trimming pared 4 bases from V and 5 bases from J, leaving 20 bases between. The CDR3 consists of 16 residues. The CDR3 DNA sequence: TGCGCCAGCAGCAAGGGACAAATGTCGATGGGAGATACGCAGTATTTT. Protein sequence: CASSKGQMSMGDTQYF.

Notes on this clonotype: A much larger clonotype is one base distant, so this may be a read error. The gene calls are TRBV5-1 and TRBJ2-5, with D possibly being TRBD1 (5 bases). This CDR3 spans 17 amino acids. V was shortened by 1 base and J by 2 bases, with 18 bases between the two germline ends. CDR1 is SGHRS and CDR2 is YFSETQ in the germline V gene. CDR3 sequence reads: CASSLNHSVTAQETQYF. CDR3 coding DNA: TGCGCCAGCAGCTTGAATCACTCGGTGACAGCTCAAGAGACCCAGTACTTC. Using reference TRBV5-1 and TRBJ2-5 for the parts outside the CDR3, the full variable domain is KAGVTQTPRYLIKTRGQQVTLSCSPISGHRSVSWYQQTPGQGLQFLFEYFSETQRNKGNFPGRFSGRQFSNSRSEMNVSTLELGDSALYLCASSLNHSVTAQETQYFGPGTRLLVL.

V gene TRBV27 combines with J gene TRBJ1-5; possibly TRBD1 for D (6 bases). There are 17 residues in the CDR3. V shed 2 bases and J shed 4 bases, with 18 bases lying between them. The germline gives CDR1 MNHEY, CDR2 SMNVEV (reference sequence). CDR3 DNA sequence: TGTGCCAGCAGTTTAACCGGACAGTGTAAAAATAATCAGCCCCAGCATTTT. This sequence encodes CASSLTGQCKNNQPQHF.

A remark on this clonotype: It is likely a read error, because the conserved phenylalanine at the end of the CDR3 is missing. The V and J genes are TRBV28 and TRBJ1-2; D remains ambiguous. V was cut by 1 base and J by 4 bases, with 10 bases left in between. Germline V lookup: CDR1 MDHEN, CDR2 SYDVKM. The CDR3 length is 14 residues. The CDR3 coding sequence is TGTGCCAGCAGTTTATTTTCAGTAACCTATGGCTACACCTTA. Residues: CASSLFSVTYGYTL.

As regards this clonotype: A far larger clone is one base from this, pointing to a likely read error. The V and J genes are TRBV6-5 and TRBJ2-3; D remains ambiguous. This CDR3 comprises 14 residues. Germline V lookup: CDR1 MNHEY, CDR2 SVGAGI. The CDR3 protein is CAISEPANGDTQYF. CDR3 sequence (DNA): TGTGCCATCAGTGAACCTGCGAACGGCGATACGCAGTATTTT.

This clonotype came up many times. This chain links TRBV7-8 with TRBJ2-3; D may be TRBD2 (7 bases). This CDR3 spans 16 amino acids. V lost 0 bases and J lost 7, with 17 bases in between. The germline V gene has CDR1 SGHVS and CDR2 FQNEAQ. The CDR3: CASSLAGGGLRNTQYF. DNA of the CDR3: TGTGCCAGCAGCTTAGCGGGGGGGGGCCTTCGGAATACGCAGTATTTT.

This clonotype was recorded at least ten times. This chain connects TRBV6-1 to TRBJ1-4; D unclear. There are 15 residues in the CDR3. V gave up 8 bases and J gave up 0 bases, with 13 bases separating them. Germline assignment: CDR1 MNHNS and CDR2 SASEGT. DNA for the CDR3: TGTGCCAGCCGAGAACACACGACAACTAATGAAAAACTGTTTTTT. Translation: CASREHTTTNEKLFF.